This TCR beta chain derives from a study of T cells expressing NK-cell markers. Study conclusions and caveats: One observes that, in a handful of donors, these clonotypes were also the leading ones within the CD3+CD56-NKG2C+ fraction.

Concerning this clonotype itself: The target antigen is unknown.

Each CDR3 protein gets one entry in TCRdb, which reprocessed the 5' RACE reads and gives no DNA. Recorded for this sample: 500,000 to 700,000 distinct CDR3 sequences. The length of the CDR3 is 12 residues. Germline CDR1 and CDR2: SGHKS and YYEKEE (reference sequence). The rearrangement joins TRBV5-5 to TRBJ2-7; TCRdb reports TRBD1, a call that lacks DNA to check it against. The sequence was collected from a man between 18 and 35 years old in good health. The sample was blood T cells: a sorted CD56 or NKG2C T cell subset, CD4+ or CD8+ T cells, or bulk PBMC T cells (not recorded which). The CDR3 loop is CASTPGVDEQYF.